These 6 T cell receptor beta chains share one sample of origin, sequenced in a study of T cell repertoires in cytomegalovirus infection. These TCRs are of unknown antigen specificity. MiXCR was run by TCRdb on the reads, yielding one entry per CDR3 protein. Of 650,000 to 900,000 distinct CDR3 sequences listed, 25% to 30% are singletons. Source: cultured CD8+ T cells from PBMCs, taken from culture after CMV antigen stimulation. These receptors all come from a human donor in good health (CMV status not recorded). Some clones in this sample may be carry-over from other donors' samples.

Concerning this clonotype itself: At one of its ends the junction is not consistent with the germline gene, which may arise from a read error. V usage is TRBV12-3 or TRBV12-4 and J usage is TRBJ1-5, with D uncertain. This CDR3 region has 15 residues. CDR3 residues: CASSLALRVNQLQHF. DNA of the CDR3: TGTGCCAGCAGTTTAGCGCTACGGGTCAATCAGCTCCAGCATTTT.

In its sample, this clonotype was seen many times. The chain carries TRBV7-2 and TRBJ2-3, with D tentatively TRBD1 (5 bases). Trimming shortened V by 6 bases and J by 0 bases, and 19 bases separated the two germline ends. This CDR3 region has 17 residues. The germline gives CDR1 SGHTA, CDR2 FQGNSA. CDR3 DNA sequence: TGTGCCAGCAGTTCCGTAGGACACCTTATTAGCACAGATACGCAGTATTTT. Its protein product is CASSSVGHLISTDTQYF.

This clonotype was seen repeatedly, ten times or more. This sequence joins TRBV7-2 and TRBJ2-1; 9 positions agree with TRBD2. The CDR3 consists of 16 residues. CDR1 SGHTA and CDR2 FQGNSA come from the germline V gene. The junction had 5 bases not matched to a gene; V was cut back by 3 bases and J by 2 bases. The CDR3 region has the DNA TGTGCCAGCAGCTTTCGCGGGGGGGCCCCCTACAATGAGCAGTTCTTC. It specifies CASSFRGGAPYNEQFF.

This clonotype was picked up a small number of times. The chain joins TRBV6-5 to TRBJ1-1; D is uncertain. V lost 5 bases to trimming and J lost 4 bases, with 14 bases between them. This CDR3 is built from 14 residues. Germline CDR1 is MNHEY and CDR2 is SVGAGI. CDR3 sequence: CASSVTASATEAFF. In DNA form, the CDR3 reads TGTGCCAGCAGTGTTACAGCCTCGGCCACTGAAGCTTTCTTT.

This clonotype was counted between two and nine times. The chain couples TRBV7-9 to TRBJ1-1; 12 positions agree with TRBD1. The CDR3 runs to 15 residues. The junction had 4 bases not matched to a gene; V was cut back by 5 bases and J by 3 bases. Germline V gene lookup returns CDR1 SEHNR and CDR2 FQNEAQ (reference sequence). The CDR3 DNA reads TGTGCCAGCAGCACCAGGGACAGGGGGCACACTGAAGCTTTCTTT. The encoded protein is CASSTRDRGHTEAFF.

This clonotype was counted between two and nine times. This CDR3 reads CASSYSKNIPSSGNTIYF. Here the CDR3 DNA reads TGTGCCAGCAGTTACTCTAAGAACATCCCGTCCTCTGGAAACACCATATATTTT. The chain carries TRBV6-6 and TRBJ1-3; no firm D call. Between the trimmed V and J ends, which lost 0 bases and 0 bases, there was a span of 15 bases. The CDR3 is 18 amino acids. The germline CDR1 and CDR2 sequences are MNHNY and SVGAGI (reference sequence).